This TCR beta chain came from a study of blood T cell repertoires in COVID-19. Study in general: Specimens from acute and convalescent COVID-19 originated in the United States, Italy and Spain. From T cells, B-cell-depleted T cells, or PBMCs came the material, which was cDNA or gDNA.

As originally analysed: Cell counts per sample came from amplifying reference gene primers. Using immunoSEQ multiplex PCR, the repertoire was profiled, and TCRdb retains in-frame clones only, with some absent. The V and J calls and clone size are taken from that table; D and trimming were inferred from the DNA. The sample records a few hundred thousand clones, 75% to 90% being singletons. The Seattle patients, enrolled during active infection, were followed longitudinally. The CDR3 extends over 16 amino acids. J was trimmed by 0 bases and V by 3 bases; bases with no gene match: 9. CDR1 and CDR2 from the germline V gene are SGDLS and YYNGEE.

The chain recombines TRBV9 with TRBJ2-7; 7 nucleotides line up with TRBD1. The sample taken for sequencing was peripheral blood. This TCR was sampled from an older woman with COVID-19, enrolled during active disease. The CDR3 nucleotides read TGTGCCAGCAGCGCGACTTCGACAGGGAACTCCTACGAGCAGTACTTC. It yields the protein CASSATSTGNSYEQYF.